These T cell receptor beta chains were read from a single sample in a study of blood T cell repertoires in COVID-19. Libraries were prepared by immunoSEQ multiplex PCR; TCRdb keeps only in-frame clonotypes and omits some of them. The repertoire holds 180,000 or so clones, about nine tenths seen once, with around 1.4% in the top ten. Material for sequencing was peripheral blood. These receptors were collected from a woman in her forties or fifties with acute or convalescent COVID-19. Both conserved end residues are part of each CDR3. A D gene is named only where the DNA matches it firmly. Only some rows state a clone size, as once, few, many or a class for expanded clones.

size: -
J: TRBJ2-1
D: TRBD1
V: TRBV7-2
CDR3: CASSWSRDRVLEQFF
DNA: TGTGCCAGCAGCTGGTCCCGGGACAGGGTCCTTGAGCAGTTCTTC

size: -
J: TRBJ2-1
D: TRBD2
V: TRBV29-1
CDR3: CSVRTSGYNNEQFF
DNA: TGCAGCGTTCGGACTAGCGGGTACAACAATGAGCAGTTCTTC

size: -
J: TRBJ2-1
D: -
V: TRBV19
CDR3: CATNDGSGEQFF
DNA: TGTGCCACAAACGACGGGAGCGGTGAGCAGTTCTTC

size: -
J: TRBJ2-7
D: TRBD2
V: TRBV19
CDR3: CASSRSLAGDSYEQYF
DNA: TGTGCCAGTAGTAGATCCCTAGCGGGAGACTCCTACGAGCAGTACTTC

size: -
J: TRBJ1-2
D: -
V: TRBV5-6
CDR3: CASSQGVYGYTF
DNA: TGTGCCAGCAGCCAGGGCGTTTATGGCTACACCTTC

size: -
J: TRBJ2-3
D: -
V: TRBV28
CDR3: CASTSTDTQYF
DNA: TGTGCCAGCACTAGCACAGATACGCAGTATTTT

size: -
J: TRBJ2-1
D: TRBD2
V: TRBV5-1
CDR3: CASGTSIPNEQFF
DNA: TGCGCCAGCGGGACTAGCATCCCTAATGAGCAGTTCTTC

size: -
J: TRBJ1-1
D: TRBD1
V: TRBV10-3
CDR3: CAISQGGQHTEAFF
DNA: TGTGCCATCAGCCAAGGGGGACAGCACACTGAAGCTTTCTTT

size: -
J: TRBJ2-1
D: TRBD1
V: TRBV2
CDR3: CASRAGQGANEQFF
DNA: TGTGCCAGCAGGGCGGGACAGGGGGCCAATGAGCAGTTCTTC

size: -
J: TRBJ2-2
D: TRBD2
V: TRBV19
CDR3: CASSIGGGRGTGELFF
DNA: TGTGCCAGTAGTATAGGAGGCGGGAGGGGCACCGGGGAGCTGTTTTTT

size: -
J: TRBJ2-3
D: -
V: TRBV7-9
CDR3: CASIDRGGEDTQYF
DNA: TGTGCCAGCATCGATCGAGGGGGGGAAGATACGCAGTATTTT

size: -
J: TRBJ1-2
D: -
V: TRBV18
CDR3: CASSPLQVGYGYTF
DNA: TGTGCCAGCTCACCTCTCCAGGTGGGCTATGGCTACACCTTC

size: -
J: TRBJ2-3
D: -
V: TRBV3-1/TRBV3-2
CDR3: CASSDLASDTQYF
DNA: TGTGCCAGCAGCGATCTAGCTTCAGATACGCAGTATTTT

size: -
J: TRBJ1-2
D: TRBD1
V: TRBV6-2/TRBV6-3
CDR3: CASSLTGPVGGYTF
DNA: TGTGCCAGCAGTCTGACAGGGCCGGTTGGTGGCTACACCTTC

size: -
J: TRBJ1-5
D: -
V: TRBV2
CDR3: CASSAGGSNQPQHF
DNA: TGTGCCAGCAGTGCAGGAGGGAGCAATCAGCCCCAGCATTTT

size: few
J: TRBJ1-4
D: TRBD1
V: TRBV4-2
CDR3: CASSQDLAATGRNEKLFF
DNA: TGTGCCAGCAGCCAAGATTTAGCGGCGACAGGGCGTAATGAAAAACTGTTTTTT

size: -
J: TRBJ1-2
D: -
V: TRBV6-6
CDR3: CASSSDRLWSSYGYTF
DNA: TGTGCCAGCAGCTCCGACAGGCTATGGTCCTCCTATGGCTACACCTTC

size: -
J: TRBJ2-1
D: TRBD2
V: TRBV19
CDR3: CASSTRTSGRLGEQFF
DNA: TGTGCCAGTAGTACCCGGACTAGCGGGAGGCTGGGTGAGCAGTTCTTC

size: -
J: TRBJ2-1
D: -
V: TRBV7-9
CDR3: CASSPPGNEQFF
DNA: TGTGCCAGCAGCCCCCCGGGCAATGAGCAGTTCTTC

size: -
J: TRBJ2-3
D: TRBD2
V: TRBV3-1/TRBV3-2
CDR3: CASSLGGQDTQYF
DNA: TGTGCCAGCAGCCTGGGAGGGCAGGATACGCAGTATTTT

size: -
J: TRBJ1-1
D: TRBD1
V: TRBV5-6
CDR3: CASSGTGSSHTEAFF
DNA: TGTGCCAGCAGCGGGACAGGGTCCTCGCACACTGAAGCTTTCTTT

size: -
J: TRBJ1-2
D: TRBD1
V: TRBV5-4
CDR3: CASSSRTGGHYGYTF
DNA: TGTGCCAGCAGCTCCAGGACAGGGGGCCACTATGGCTACACCTTC

size: -
J: TRBJ1-1
D: TRBD1
V: TRBV6-5
CDR3: CASGDRGHTEAFF
DNA: TGTGCCAGCGGGGACAGGGGACACACTGAAGCTTTCTTT

size: -
J: TRBJ2-3
D: -
V: TRBV19
CDR3: CASSIGDTQYF
DNA: TGTGCCAGTAGTATCGGGGATACGCAGTATTTT

size: -
J: TRBJ2-7
D: -
V: TRBV6-2/TRBV6-3
CDR3: CASSYDGELWEQYF
DNA: TGTGCCAGCAGTTACGACGGGGAGTTGTGGGAGCAGTACTTC

size: -
J: TRBJ2-5
D: TRBD2
V: TRBV7-2
CDR3: CASSLTSGRAETQYF
DNA: TGTGCCAGCAGCTTAACTAGCGGGAGGGCAGAGACCCAGTACTTC

size: few
J: TRBJ1-4
D: TRBD1
V: TRBV6-5
CDR3: CASSYSPGQGEEKLFF
DNA: TGTGCCAGCAGTTACTCGCCGGGACAGGGAGAAGAAAAACTGTTTTTT

size: -
J: TRBJ1-2
D: -
V: TRBV6-5
CDR3: CASSSFFYGYTF
DNA: TGTGCCAGCAGTTCGTTCTTCTATGGCTACACCTTC

size: -
J: TRBJ2-1
D: -
V: TRBV29-1
CDR3: CSAYSGYDNEQFF
DNA: TGCAGCGCTTATAGCGGTTACGACAATGAGCAGTTCTTC

size: once
J: TRBJ1-1
D: -
V: TRBV10-3
CDR3: CATEGQLNTEAFF
DNA: TGTGCCACTGAGGGACAACTGAACACTGAAGCTTTCTTT

size: -
J: TRBJ1-1
D: TRBD1
V: TRBV7-8
CDR3: CASSLTGGYTEAFF
DNA: TGTGCCAGCAGCCTGACAGGGGGCTACACTGAAGCTTTCTTT

size: -
J: TRBJ2-4
D: -
V: TRBV5-6
CDR3: CASSLRGLGNIQYF
DNA: TGTGCCAGCAGCTTGAGGGGCCTCGGGAACATTCAGTACTTC

size: -
J: TRBJ1-4
D: -
V: TRBV4-2
CDR3: CASSQDRTASNEKLFF
DNA: TGTGCCAGCAGCCAAGATAGGACAGCGAGTAATGAAAAACTGTTTTTT

size: -
J: TRBJ1-1
D: -
V: TRBV12-5
CDR3: CASGFNGAFF
DNA: TGTGCTAGTGGTTTCAACGGGGCTTTCTTT

size: -
J: TRBJ1-2
D: TRBD1
V: TRBV25-1
CDR3: CASTQPGQAPGLRGYTF
DNA: TGTGCCAGCACCCAACCGGGACAGGCGCCGGGGTTGCGTGGCTACACCTTC

size: -
J: TRBJ2-1
D: TRBD2
V: TRBV13
CDR3: CASSGLAGVNFEQFF
DNA: TGTGCCAGCAGCGGTCTAGCGGGAGTTAATTTTGAGCAGTTCTTC

size: -
J: TRBJ1-2
D: -
V: TRBV2
CDR3: CASRNRGGEKDGYTF
DNA: TGTGCCAGCAGGAATCGCGGGGGGGAAAAGGATGGCTACACCTTC

size: -
J: TRBJ2-1
D: -
V: TRBV11-3
CDR3: CASSTHSGLNNEQFF
DNA: TGTGCCAGCAGCACTCATAGCGGACTTAACAATGAGCAGTTCTTC

size: -
J: TRBJ2-1
D: TRBD1
V: TRBV6-2/TRBV6-3
CDR3: CASSFDRAPSYNEQFF
DNA: TGTGCCAGCAGCTTTGACAGGGCCCCTTCCTACAATGAGCAGTTCTTC

size: few
J: TRBJ1-2
D: -
V: TRBV25-1
CDR3: CASSEASGVGYTF
DNA: TGTGCCAGCAGTGAAGCTTCCGGGGTTGGCTACACCTTC

size: few
J: TRBJ2-7
D: TRBD2
V: TRBV14
CDR3: CASSPTSGPYEQYF
DNA: TGTGCCAGCAGCCCGACTAGCGGTCCCTACGAGCAGTACTTC

size: once
J: TRBJ2-7
D: -
V: TRBV6-2/TRBV6-3
CDR3: CASSYYRTYEQYF
DNA: TGTGCCAGCAGTTACTACAGAACATACGAGCAGTACTTC

size: -
J: TRBJ1-4
D: -
V: TRBV7-2
CDR3: CASSLGGLEEKLFF
DNA: TGTGCCAGCAGCTTGGGAGGGTTGGAGGAAAAACTGTTTTTT

size: -
J: TRBJ2-1
D: TRBD2
V: TRBV29-1
CDR3: CSVRSGGLKSVDEQFF
DNA: TGCAGCGTCCGAAGCGGGGGGCTCAAATCTGTCGATGAGCAGTTCTTC

size: -
J: TRBJ2-3
D: -
V: TRBV4-3
CDR3: CASSQVRGAGDTQYF
DNA: TGCGCCAGCAGCCAAGTGCGCGGGGCGGGAGATACGCAGTATTTT

size: -
J: TRBJ1-2
D: -
V: TRBV29-1
CDR3: CSAGTPLWGYTF
DNA: -

size: -
J: TRBJ1-6
D: -
V: TRBV18
CDR3: CASSDTGNNSPLHF
DNA: TGTGCCAGCTCAGATACAGGGAATAATTCACCCCTCCACTTT

size: -
J: TRBJ2-3
D: -
V: TRBV13
CDR3: CASSIGRDTDTQYF
DNA: TGTGCCAGCAGCATTGGACGGGACACAGATACGCAGTATTTT

size: -
J: TRBJ1-3
D: TRBD1
V: TRBV29-1
CDR3: CSVGDRTF
DNA: TGCAGCGTTGGGGACAGGACCTTT

size: -
J: TRBJ1-1
D: -
V: TRBV15
CDR3: CATSRGWESTEAFF
DNA: TGTGCCACCAGCAGAGGTTGGGAGAGCACTGAAGCTTTCTTT

size: -
J: TRBJ2-2
D: TRBD2
V: TRBV3-1/TRBV3-2
CDR3: CASSQGSGGGGELFF
DNA: TGTGCCAGCAGCCAAGGGAGCGGGGGCGGCGGGGAGCTGTTTTTT